The 30 T cell receptor beta chains given below trace back to one sample, sequenced in a study of OX40 agonist ivuxolimab in advanced cancers. The protocol was immunoSEQ multiplex PCR, while the TCRdb copy is restricted to in-frame clones and leaves out a portion. The table includes 43,000 or so clones, about 90% detected once. The starting material was CD4+ or CD8+ T cells sorted from blood, obtained in a trial of the OX40 agonist ivuxolimab. These receptors originate from an adult with an advanced solid tumor such as melanoma, head and neck, liver or kidney cancer.

This clone came up a few times. J is TRBJ2-3 and V is TRBV15, with a possible D match to TRBD2 (6 bases). The CDR3 contains 15 residues. V dropped 0 bases and J dropped 4 bases, with 11 bases sitting between them. The germline V gene has CDR1 LNHNV and CDR2 YYDKDF (reference sequence). The CDR3 region is CATSRDRGLPDTQYF. CDR3 in DNA: TGTGCCACCAGCAGAGATAGGGGACTCCCAGATACGCAGTATTTT.

The chain is built from TRBV13 and TRBJ2-2; 10 nucleotides align to TRBD2. Germline trimming cut 3 bases from V and 5 bases from J; bases unmatched to any gene: 6. CDR3 size: 16 residues. CDR1 is PRHDT, CDR2 FYEKMQ, per germline (reference sequence). The CDR3 region is CASSLSPSGSTGELFF. DNA of the CDR3: TGTGCCAGCAGCTTGTCCCCTAGCGGGAGTACCGGGGAGCTGTTTTTT.

The J gene is TRBJ1-2, the V gene TRBV5-3, with D possibly TRBD1 on 5 matching bases. TRBV5-3 falls under the ORF class, with uncertain function. The CDR3 extends over 12 amino acids. Trimming shortened V by 8 bases and J by 4 bases, and 12 bases separated the two germline ends. In DNA form, the CDR3 reads TGTGCCAGCGGGACTTCCGGCTATGGCTACACCTTC. Protein product: CASGTSGYGYTF.

CDR3: CASSSRDRDSPLHF. The CDR3 DNA follows: TGTGCCAGCAGCTCCCGGGACCGGGACTCACCCCTCCACTTT. The chain uses TRBV7-2 and TRBJ1-6; D is perhaps TRBD1 (5 bases). The germline V gene encodes CDR1 SGHTA and CDR2 FQGNSA. V was trimmed by 4 bases and J by 10 bases, leaving 14 bases between them. This CDR3 region has 14 residues.

The V call is TRBV11-2, the J call TRBJ1-2; 8 nucleotides match TRBD1. Germline CDR1 reads SGHAT; CDR2 reads FQNNGV. The V gene end was trimmed by 5 bases and the J gene end by 0 bases; junction bases not matched to a gene: 5. CDR3 size: 15 residues. This chain's CDR3 is CASSPRTGSNYGYTF. CDR3 in DNA: TGTGCCAGCAGCCCCAGGACAGGGTCTAACTATGGCTACACCTTC.

The chain recombines TRBV6-4 with TRBJ2-1, with D unresolved. CDR1 MRHNA and CDR2 SNTAGT come from the germline V gene. The length of the CDR3 is 14 residues. V dropped 6 bases and J dropped 0 bases, with 9 bases sitting between them. CDR3 nucleotide sequence: TGTGCCAGCAGCTCAGCGAGCTCCTACAATGAGCAGTTCTTC. This sequence encodes CASSSASSYNEQFF.

This clone has just a few counts. The chain is built from TRBV7-9 and TRBJ2-7, with D perhaps matching TRBD2 (6 bases). CDR3 size: 14 residues. CDR1 SEHNR and CDR2 FQNEAQ come from the germline V gene (reference sequence). The ends were cut back, 2 bases at V and 6 bases at J, with 14 bases in the middle. CDR3 sequence reads: CASSLLATSLEQYF. CDR3 DNA: TGTGCCAGCAGCTTACTAGCGACCAGCCTCGAGCAGTACTTC.

J is TRBJ2-3 and V is TRBV7-3; TRBD2 might be the D (5 bases). In germline, CDR1 is SGHTA, CDR2 FQGTGA. V was pared by 2 bases and J by 0 bases, with 9 bases between. The CDR3 length is 15 residues. CDR3 sequence: CASSLSLASTDTQYF. The DNA for the CDR3 is TGTGCCAGCAGCTTATCTCTAGCTAGCACAGATACGCAGTATTTT.

V and J are TRBV7-2 and TRBJ1-1, with TRBD1 matching over 12 bases. The junction had 7 bases not matched to a gene; V was cut back by 5 bases and J by 3 bases. Germline CDR1 and CDR2: SGHTA and FQGNSA. The CDR3 spans 16 residues. The CDR3 DNA reads TGTGCCAGCAGCCAGGGACAGGGGGCAGGGTACACTGAAGCTTTCTTT. Protein product: CASSQGQGAGYTEAFF.

The chain uses TRBV29-1 and TRBJ2-2, with D possibly matching TRBD2 (6 bases). Trimming took 3 bases from V and 5 from J, leaving 13 bases between them. This CDR3 is 14 amino acids long. CDR1 SQVTM and CDR2 ANQGSEA come from the germline V gene. The CDR3 DNA reads as TGCAGCGTTGAGGTCGGGAGATTGACCGGGGAGCTGTTTTTT. It is translated as CSVEVGRLTGELFF.

This sequence joins TRBV6-4 and TRBJ1-2; D is perhaps TRBD1 (5 bases). The CDR3 is 13 amino acids. The V gene lost 0 bases and the J gene lost 14 bases, with 16 bases spanning the gap. Germline assignment: CDR1 MRHNA and CDR2 SNTAGT. The CDR3 loop reads CASSDSRWGDLTF. The CDR3, as DNA: TGTGCCAGCAGTGACTCTAGGTGGGGGGACCTTACCTTC.

The gene calls are TRBV5-4 and TRBJ2-7; TRBD2 might be the D (6 bases). The V gene's germline CDR1 is SGHNT and CDR2 YYREEE (reference sequence). Trimming cost V 2 bases and J 3 bases, with 15 bases left between them. CDR3 length: 15 residues. The CDR3 loop reads CASSLDGSGFYEQYF. The CDR3 DNA reads TGTGCCAGCAGCTTAGACGGGAGTGGTTTCTACGAGCAGTACTTC.

The chain uses TRBV4-1 and TRBJ1-1; tentative D call: TRBD1 (5 bases). From germline, CDR1 is MGHRA and CDR2 YSYEKL. The CDR3 runs to 14 residues. The V gene lost 4 bases and the J gene lost 0 bases, with 9 bases spanning the gap. The CDR3 sequence: CASSRGQMNTEAFF. DNA for the CDR3: TGCGCCAGCAGCCGAGGACAAATGAACACTGAAGCTTTCTTT.

This sequence joins TRBV19 and TRBJ1-1; tentative D call: TRBD1 (5 bases). Trimming shortened V by 7 bases and J by 1 base, and 13 bases separated the two germline ends. Germline-derived CDR1 and CDR2 are LNHDA and SQIVND (reference sequence). The CDR3 totals 14 residues. CDR3: CASTLLDRNTEAFF. For the CDR3, the DNA is TGTGCCAGTACCCTATTAGACAGGAACACTGAAGCTTTCTTT.

The chain is built from TRBV6-5 and TRBJ2-7; tentative D call: TRBD2 (5 bases). The V gene lost 6 bases and the J gene lost 3 bases, with 18 bases spanning the gap. The CDR3 loop spans 15 amino acids. In germline, CDR1 is MNHEY, CDR2 SVGAGI. The CDR3 coding sequence is TGTGCCAGCAGCAGTCTCACGAGGGCAATCTACGAGCAGTACTTC. Its translation: CASSSLTRAIYEQYF.

The J gene is TRBJ1-3, the V gene TRBV28, with TRBD1 as a possible D gene (5 bases). Trimming cost V 3 bases and J 3 bases, with 18 bases left between them. CDR1 is MDHEN and CDR2 is SYDVKM in the germline V gene. The CDR3 sequence is 17 residues long. Written as DNA, the CDR3 is TGTGCCAGCAGTTTCCTCGTAGGCAGGGCTCGTGGAAACACCATATATTTT. Its protein is CASSFLVGRARGNTIYF.

V usage is TRBV6-6 and J usage is TRBJ1-4, with D possibly TRBD1 on 5 matching bases. Between the trimmed V and J ends, which lost 8 bases and 4 bases, there was a span of 17 bases. Per the germline V gene, CDR1 is MNHNY and CDR2 is SVGAGI (reference sequence). The CDR3 loop spans 15 amino acids. The CDR3 nucleotides read TGTGCCAGCTTTTCCGCAGGGAGTTTTAATGAAAAACTGTTTTTT. Protein: CASFSAGSFNEKLFF.

The chain combines TRBV9 with TRBJ2-7; D call uncertain. CDR3 size: 13 residues. Germline-derived CDR1 and CDR2 are SGDLS and YYNGEE. Trimming shortened V by 2 bases and J by 4 bases, and 10 bases separated the two germline ends. The CDR3: CASSVRGRYEQYF. CDR3 bases: TGTGCCAGCAGCGTGAGAGGAAGGTACGAGCAGTACTTC.

The V and J genes are TRBV7-2 and TRBJ1-2; D is perhaps TRBD1 (5 bases). Germline values: CDR1 SGHTA, CDR2 FQGNSA. The CDR3 loop spans 12 amino acids. Trimming took off 1 base at V and 11 bases at J, with 11 bases between the two ends. CDR3 loop: CASSLGDGTYTF. In nucleotides, the CDR3 is TGTGCCAGCAGCTTAGGGGACGGGACTTACACCTTC.

The chain is built from TRBV30 and TRBJ2-3; 7 bases line up with TRBD1. Germline V gene sequence: CDR1 GTSNPN, CDR2 SVGIG (reference sequence). V dropped 3 bases and J dropped 4; count of bases not matched to a gene: 13. The CDR3 consists of 16 residues. CDR3 amino acids: CAWSPGQSWAADTQYF. CDR3 nucleotides: TGTGCCTGGAGCCCGGGACAGTCCTGGGCCGCAGATACGCAGTATTTT.

V gene TRBV6-1 combines with J gene TRBJ1-2, with 11 positions matching TRBD1. This CDR3 has 14 residues. The V gene's germline CDR1 is MNHNS and CDR2 SASEGT. After removal of 7 bases from V and 5 bases from J, the junction contained 6 bases not matched to a gene. The CDR3 nucleotides are TGTGCCAGCATTGGACAGGGGGCGCGATATGGCTACACCTTC. This encodes CASIGQGARYGYTF.

The chain combines TRBV2 with TRBJ1-4; unclear D gene. Germline lookup yields CDR1 SNHLY and CDR2 FYNNEI. CDR3 size: 13 residues. Trimming removed 7 bases from V and 8 bases from J, with 14 bases in between. CDR3 loop: CASIGRYPEKLFF. CDR3 coding DNA: TGTGCCAGCATAGGACGGTACCCAGAAAAACTGTTTTTT.

The chain links TRBV27 to TRBJ1-1; D remains ambiguous. V lost 2 bases and J lost 5, with 9 bases in between. The germline CDR1 and CDR2 sequences are MNHEY and SMNVEV (reference sequence). This CDR3 contains 13 residues. In nucleotides, the CDR3 is TGTGCCAGCAGTTTAGACCCAAGGACTGAAGCTTTCTTT. Translation: CASSLDPRTEAFF.

Here the CDR3 DNA reads TGTGCCAGCTCGGCGGAATCGGCCAGAGAGCAGTTCTTC. Its translation is CASSAESAREQFF. This chain connects TRBV18 to TRBJ2-1; D unclear. The CDR3 runs 13 residues. Trimming took 6 bases from V and 10 from J, leaving 16 bases between them. CDR1 KGHSH and CDR2 LQKENI come from the germline V gene.

J is TRBJ2-5 and V is TRBV7-3, with 15 bases that match TRBD2. Germline V gives CDR1 SGHTA, CDR2 FQGTGA. The CDR3 extends over 16 amino acids. Here the CDR3 reads CCLRGTSGRYQETQYF. The CDR3 DNA sequence: TGTTGCCTCAGGGGGACTAGCGGGAGGTACCAAGAGACCCAGTACTTC.

The chain is built from TRBV19 and TRBJ1-4, with 9 bases identical to TRBD1. J was trimmed by 8 bases and V by 9 bases; bases with no gene match: 13. CDR1 is LNHDA, CDR2 SQIVND, per germline (reference sequence). This CDR3 comprises 15 residues. The CDR3, as DNA: TGTGCCAGCCGGGACAGGGACGGTGGAGCGGAAAAACTGTTTTTT. Translating it yields CASRDRDGGAEKLFF.

The V and J genes are TRBV30 and TRBJ2-7, with 9 bases lining up with TRBD1. J gave up 4 bases and V 7 bases, and 5 bases lay outside the gene matches. From germline, CDR1 is GTSNPN and CDR2 SVGIG (reference sequence). The CDR3 contains 12 residues. The CDR3 region is CASLTGGYEQYF. The CDR3 nucleotides are TGTGCCTCGCTGACAGGGGGATACGAGCAGTACTTC.

The V gene is TRBV23-1, the J gene TRBJ2-7; 14 bases fit TRBD2. TRBV23-1 is noted as an ORF with a role that remains uncertain. The CDR3 is 16 residues long. Losses at the gene ends were 4 bases for V and 2 bases for J; bases not matched to a gene: 4. The CDR3 loop is CASSLTSGREAYEQYF. The CDR3 nucleotides read TGCGCCAGCAGTCTGACTAGCGGGAGGGAGGCCTACGAGCAGTACTTC.

V is TRBV6-6 and J is TRBJ1-2; possible D gene TRBD1, 5 bases. The CDR3 length is 13 residues. V lost 6 bases and J lost 4, with 12 bases in between. Germline CDR1 reads MNHNY; CDR2 reads SVGAGI (reference sequence). CDR3 residues: CASSQTESYGYTF. CDR3 in DNA: TGTGCCAGCAGCCAGACAGAGTCCTATGGCTACACCTTC.

This clone was observed once. The chain links TRBV6-1 to TRBJ1-1, with 7 positions matching TRBD1. After removal of 11 bases from V and 5 bases from J, the junction contained 8 bases not matched to a gene. Germline CDR1 is MNHNS and CDR2 is SASEGT. CDR3 length: 12 amino acids. CDR3: CASITGETEAFF. The DNA for the CDR3 is TGTGCCTCGATTACAGGGGAGACTGAAGCTTTCTTT.